This T cell receptor (beta chain) came from a study of T-cell reconstitution after alpha-beta-depleted transplantation in children. Study results and caveats: TCRbeta diversity was high at day 60 in some patients (a result of surviving recipient T cells and thymic progenitors). Diversity and T-cell counts at one year after transplant derived mostly from new T cells. Reportedly, alpha-beta T cells present about two months post-transplant originated from several hundred expanded clones of graft origin.

This clonotype was detected only a few times. As yet, its antigen is unknown. V gave up 6 bases and J gave up 3 bases; unmatched junction bases: 12. CDR3 size: 16 residues. The TCRbeta library was prepared with unique molecular identifiers. A single record per CDR3 protein comes from TCRdb applying MiXCR to the PCR reads. The table shows about 980,000 distinct CDR3 sequences, with under 30% occurring only once. The TCR was taken from a boy in the first two years of life who had a stem cell transplant for SCID, so the T cells may come from the graft donor. Here the sequenced sample was PBMCs, mostly from graft donor cells, taken 360 days after TCRalphabeta/CD19-depleted stem cell transplant. The genes are TRBV12-3 or TRBV12-4 and TRBJ2-3, with 7 bases matching TRBD2. CDR3 sequence reads: CASSPGEGGGTDTQYF. CDR3 sequence (DNA): TGTGCCAGCAGCCCGGGGGAGGGCGGAGGGACAGATACGCAGTATTTT.